Listed below are T cell receptor beta chains from one sample, sequenced in a study of cytomegalovirus exposure and HLA in healthy donors. Some clones are missing from TCRdb's copy, which holds only in-frame ones; the method was immunoSEQ multiplex PCR. The sample carries tens of thousands of clones, around 67% recorded once. The sample taken for sequencing was PBMCs. These receptors were obtained from a woman aged 45-65 years in good health and CMV-seropositive. CDR3s include the opening cysteine and the closing phenylalanine or tryptophan. The order of the fields is V gene, clone size, J gene, CDR3 length, D gene, CDR3 DNA, CDR3 protein. The D gene is left open where the match is weak. Clone sizes are given selectively: once, few, many, or a class where the clone is expanded.

V gene: TRBV5-4
clone size: .
J gene: TRBJ2-4
CDR3 length: 11
D gene: TRBD1
CDR3 DNA: TGTGCCAGCAGCGGAGGACAGGGTTGGTACTTC
CDR3 protein: CASSGGQGWYF

V gene: TRBV13
clone size: .
J gene: TRBJ1-2
CDR3 length: 13
D gene: .
CDR3 DNA: TGTGCCAGCAGCTTCGAAACTCAGGGCGGCTACACCTTC
CDR3 protein: CASSFETQGGYTF

V gene: TRBV9
clone size: .
J gene: TRBJ2-2
CDR3 length: 18
D gene: TRBD1
CDR3 DNA: TGTGCCAGCAGCGTAGCTATTGGAGGGACAGGGGATACCGGGGAGCTGTTTTTT
CDR3 protein: CASSVAIGGTGDTGELFF

V gene: TRBV28
clone size: .
J gene: TRBJ1-1
CDR3 length: 13
D gene: .
CDR3 DNA: TGTGCCAGCACCCCGGGGGGGGGAGCTGAAGCTTTCTTT
CDR3 protein: CASTPGGGAEAFF

V gene: TRBV5-4
clone size: .
J gene: TRBJ2-5
CDR3 length: 16
D gene: TRBD2
CDR3 DNA: TGTGCCAGCAGCTTGGTCAAGCGGGGGGGTCAAGAGACCCAGTACTTC
CDR3 protein: CASSLVKRGGQETQYF

V gene: TRBV29-1
clone size: .
J gene: TRBJ1-3
CDR3 length: 13
D gene: TRBD1
CDR3 DNA: TGCAGCGGTACAGGGGGCTCTGGAAACACCATATATTTT
CDR3 protein: CSGTGGSGNTIYF

V gene: TRBV4-1
clone size: .
J gene: TRBJ2-5
CDR3 length: 13
D gene: .
CDR3 DNA: TGCGCCAGCAGCCACTCTAGGGGTGAGACCCAGTACTTC
CDR3 protein: CASSHSRGETQYF

V gene: TRBV7-9
clone size: .
J gene: TRBJ2-3
CDR3 length: 16
D gene: .
CDR3 DNA: TGTGCCAGCAGCTTAGCGGTGGGGGCGTACACAGATACGCAGTATTTT
CDR3 protein: CASSLAVGAYTDTQYF

V gene: TRBV7-9
clone size: few
J gene: TRBJ1-1
CDR3 length: 15
D gene: .
CDR3 DNA: TGTGCCAGCAGCCCTACGGGGGGCCTTACCACTGAAGCTTTCTTT
CDR3 protein: CASSPTGGLTTEAFF

V gene: TRBV6-5
clone size: .
J gene: TRBJ1-2
CDR3 length: 15
D gene: TRBD1
CDR3 DNA: TGTGCCAGCAGTTACGATCAGGGGGTCGACTATGGCTACACCTTC
CDR3 protein: CASSYDQGVDYGYTF

V gene: TRBV9
clone size: .
J gene: TRBJ1-2
CDR3 length: 14
D gene: TRBD1
CDR3 DNA: TGTGCCAGCAGCGTAGGAGGGGGCCTGTATGGCTACACCTTC
CDR3 protein: CASSVGGGLYGYTF

V gene: TRBV5-6
clone size: few
J gene: TRBJ1-2
CDR3 length: 14
D gene: TRBD1
CDR3 DNA: TGTGCCAGCAGCTTGCAGGGGGTGGGACGGGGCTACACCTTC
CDR3 protein: CASSLQGVGRGYTF

V gene: TRBV5-1
clone size: few
J gene: TRBJ2-3
CDR3 length: 14
D gene: .
CDR3 DNA: TGCGCCAGCAGCTTGGGCGGAAGCACAGATACGCAGTATTTT
CDR3 protein: CASSLGGSTDTQYF

V gene: TRBV5-4
clone size: .
J gene: TRBJ1-4
CDR3 length: 13
D gene: .
CDR3 DNA: TGTGCCAGCAGCCCTACAGGAAATGAAAAACTGTTTTTT
CDR3 protein: CASSPTGNEKLFF

V gene: TRBV5-5
clone size: .
J gene: TRBJ1-2
CDR3 length: 13
D gene: .
CDR3 DNA: TGTGCCAGCAGCCAAACAGGGCTAGGCGGCTACACCTTC
CDR3 protein: CASSQTGLGGYTF

V gene: TRBV9
clone size: .
J gene: TRBJ2-6
CDR3 length: 16
D gene: .
CDR3 DNA: TGTGCCAGCAGCCCCCGGGCTCTGGGGCCGGCCAACGTCCTGACTTTC
CDR3 protein: CASSPRALGPANVLTF

V gene: TRBV9
clone size: .
J gene: TRBJ2-2
CDR3 length: 15
D gene: .
CDR3 DNA: TGTGCCAGCAGCGTAGAGGGGGACCTTTCCGGGGAGCTGTTTTTT
CDR3 protein: CASSVEGDLSGELFF

V gene: TRBV5-1
clone size: few
J gene: TRBJ2-1
CDR3 length: 14
D gene: TRBD2
CDR3 DNA: TGCGCCAGCAGCTATCTAGCGGGGGACAATGAGCAGTTCTTC
CDR3 protein: CASSYLAGDNEQFF

V gene: TRBV2
clone size: .
J gene: TRBJ1-3
CDR3 length: 14
D gene: .
CDR3 DNA: TGTGCCAGCAGCGCCCCGGGATCTGGAAACACCATATATTTT
CDR3 protein: CASSAPGSGNTIYF

V gene: TRBV5-1
clone size: .
J gene: TRBJ2-5
CDR3 length: 14
D gene: TRBD2
CDR3 DNA: TGCGCCAGCACCGGGCTAGCGGGGGAAGAGACCCAGTACTTC
CDR3 protein: CASTGLAGEETQYF

V gene: TRBV2
clone size: .
J gene: TRBJ2-2
CDR3 length: 15
D gene: .
CDR3 DNA: TGTGCCAGCAGGGCTGGTTGGGAGGACACCGGGGAGCTGTTTTTT
CDR3 protein: CASRAGWEDTGELFF

V gene: TRBV6-6
clone size: .
J gene: TRBJ1-6
CDR3 length: 14
D gene: TRBD1
CDR3 DNA: TGTGCCAGCAGACGACAGGGTTCAAATTCACCCCTCCACTTT
CDR3 protein: CASRRQGSNSPLHF

V gene: TRBV5-3
clone size: .
J gene: TRBJ2-7
CDR3 length: 16
D gene: .
CDR3 DNA: TGTGCCAGAAGCTCCCAGGCAGGAAAAATCTCCTACGAGCAGTACTTC
CDR3 protein: CARSSQAGKISYEQYF

V gene: TRBV7-2
clone size: .
J gene: TRBJ1-3
CDR3 length: 15
D gene: TRBD1
CDR3 DNA: TGTGCCAGCAGCTTGGGACAGGGGCGTGGAAACACCATATATTTT
CDR3 protein: CASSLGQGRGNTIYF

V gene: TRBV2
clone size: .
J gene: TRBJ1-4
CDR3 length: 13
D gene: .
CDR3 DNA: TGTGCCAGCAGCACAGAGTTGTATGAAAAACTGTTTTTT
CDR3 protein: CASSTELYEKLFF

V gene: TRBV7-9
clone size: .
J gene: TRBJ2-3
CDR3 length: 14
D gene: .
CDR3 DNA: TGTGCCAGCAGCTTATCGGGGGTCTCAGATACGCAGTATTTT
CDR3 protein: CASSLSGVSDTQYF

V gene: TRBV28
clone size: .
J gene: TRBJ1-5
CDR3 length: 16
D gene: .
CDR3 DNA: TGTGCCAGCAGTCCTCCGTCGGGAAGGCGGCGTGGGCCCCAGCATTTT
CDR3 protein: CASSPPSGRRRGPQHF

V gene: TRBV7-9
clone size: .
J gene: TRBJ1-2
CDR3 length: 16
D gene: .
CDR3 DNA: TGTGCCAGCAGCTTCGCCGGGACGGAGGAACGGGGGGGGTACACCTTC
CDR3 protein: CASSFAGTEERGGYTF

V gene: TRBV10-2
clone size: few
J gene: TRBJ2-7
CDR3 length: 13
D gene: .
CDR3 DNA: TGCGCCAGCAGTGTAAACAGGGCCAACGAGCAGTACTTC
CDR3 protein: CASSVNRANEQYF

V gene: TRBV6-5
clone size: .
J gene: TRBJ1-4
CDR3 length: 15
D gene: TRBD1
CDR3 DNA: TGTGCCAGCAGTTACTCGACAGGGTGGCACGAAAAACTGTTTTTT
CDR3 protein: CASSYSTGWHEKLFF

V gene: TRBV4-1
clone size: .
J gene: TRBJ1-1
CDR3 length: 14
D gene: TRBD1
CDR3 DNA: TGCGCCAGCAGCATGGACAGGTTAACTACTGAAGCTTTCTTT
CDR3 protein: CASSMDRLTTEAFF

V gene: TRBV28
clone size: .
J gene: TRBJ2-2
CDR3 length: 14
D gene: .
CDR3 DNA: TGTGCCAGCAGTTTGCCTAGTCATACCGGGGAGCTGTTTTTT
CDR3 protein: CASSLPSHTGELFF

V gene: TRBV6-1
clone size: .
J gene: TRBJ2-1
CDR3 length: 14
D gene: TRBD1
CDR3 DNA: TGTGCCAGCAGTTTACAGGGGGCGCCCAATGAGCAGTTCTTC
CDR3 protein: CASSLQGAPNEQFF

V gene: TRBV27
clone size: .
J gene: TRBJ2-5
CDR3 length: 15
D gene: TRBD2
CDR3 DNA: TGTGCCAGCAGTTCTCCTAGCGGGGGGGAAGAGACCCAGTACTTC
CDR3 protein: CASSSPSGGEETQYF

V gene: TRBV7-9
clone size: .
J gene: TRBJ2-3
CDR3 length: 15
D gene: .
CDR3 DNA: TGTGCCAGCAGCATCTACCGGGACAATACAGATACGCAGTATTTT
CDR3 protein: CASSIYRDNTDTQYF

V gene: TRBV10-3
clone size: .
J gene: TRBJ2-3
CDR3 length: 15
D gene: TRBD2
CDR3 DNA: TGTGCCATCAGTGAAGGGGCGGGGGGGTTGGATACGCAGTATTTT
CDR3 protein: CAISEGAGGLDTQYF

V gene: TRBV12-5
clone size: .
J gene: TRBJ1-2
CDR3 length: 15
D gene: .
CDR3 DNA: TGTGCTAGTGGTCCCCCACAGGGATCTAACTATGGCTACACCTTC
CDR3 protein: CASGPPQGSNYGYTF

V gene: TRBV11-2
clone size: .
J gene: TRBJ1-2
CDR3 length: 14
D gene: .
CDR3 DNA: TGTGCCAGCAGCTTAGACAGGCTCTCCTATGGCTACACCTTC
CDR3 protein: CASSLDRLSYGYTF

V gene: TRBV27
clone size: .
J gene: TRBJ1-1
CDR3 length: 13
D gene: .
CDR3 DNA: TGTGCCAGCAGTTTATCAGAACTGACTGAAGCTTTCTTT
CDR3 protein: CASSLSELTEAFF

V gene: TRBV7-9
clone size: .
J gene: TRBJ2-1
CDR3 length: 19
D gene: TRBD2
CDR3 DNA: TGTGCCAGCAGCGGGCTCCTAGCGGCTCGCGGGGAGGGGTACAATGAGCAGTTCTTC
CDR3 protein: CASSGLLAARGEGYNEQFF

V gene: TRBV19
clone size: .
J gene: TRBJ1-2
CDR3 length: 16
D gene: .
CDR3 DNA: TGTGCCAGTAGTCCCTTCGGGGAGGGGCGGAACTATGGCTACACCTTC
CDR3 protein: CASSPFGEGRNYGYTF

V gene: TRBV13
clone size: few
J gene: TRBJ1-2
CDR3 length: 13
D gene: .
CDR3 DNA: TGTGCCAGCACCATTCAAGGGGGATATGGCTACACCTTC
CDR3 protein: CASTIQGGYGYTF

V gene: TRBV10-2
clone size: .
J gene: TRBJ2-7
CDR3 length: 14
D gene: .
CDR3 DNA: TGCGCCAGCAGTGACCCTATACTTGGCTACGAGCAGTACTTC
CDR3 protein: CASSDPILGYEQYF

V gene: TRBV5-5
clone size: .
J gene: TRBJ2-1
CDR3 length: 16
D gene: .
CDR3 DNA: TGTGCCAGCAGTTCACCCGGCCGGGGGTCCTACAATGAGCAGTTCTTC
CDR3 protein: CASSSPGRGSYNEQFF

V gene: TRBV5-1
clone size: .
J gene: TRBJ2-1
CDR3 length: 11
D gene: .
CDR3 DNA: TGCGCCAGCAGACAGGACACCGAGCAGTTCTTC
CDR3 protein: CASRQDTEQFF

V gene: TRBV28
clone size: once
J gene: TRBJ2-5
CDR3 length: 15
D gene: TRBD2
CDR3 DNA: TGTGCCAGCAGTCTCCCTAGCGGGGGGCTGGAGACCCAGTACTTC
CDR3 protein: CASSLPSGGLETQYF

V gene: TRBV27
clone size: .
J gene: TRBJ1-1
CDR3 length: 17
D gene: .
CDR3 DNA: TGTGCCAGCAGTTTGGGTTCACAGGGCGGTTGGAACACTGAAGCTTTCTTT
CDR3 protein: CASSLGSQGGWNTEAFF

V gene: TRBV7-9
clone size: .
J gene: TRBJ1-1
CDR3 length: 13
D gene: .
CDR3 DNA: TGTGCCAGTTTGAGACAGACGAACACTGAAGCTTTCTTT
CDR3 protein: CASLRQTNTEAFF

V gene: TRBV11-2
clone size: few
J gene: TRBJ2-5
CDR3 length: 15
D gene: TRBD2
CDR3 DNA: TGTGCCAGCAGCTACTCGGGGGGGTTCCAAGAGACCCAGTACTTC
CDR3 protein: CASSYSGGFQETQYF

V gene: TRBV6-1
clone size: .
J gene: TRBJ2-7
CDR3 length: 12
D gene: TRBD1
CDR3 DNA: TGTGCCAGCATAGGGACAGGGAACGAGCAGTACTTC
CDR3 protein: CASIGTGNEQYF

V gene: TRBV9
clone size: .
J gene: TRBJ1-2
CDR3 length: 14
D gene: TRBD1
CDR3 DNA: TGTGCCAGCAGCCCCTTTGACAGGGAGTATGGCTACACCTTC
CDR3 protein: CASSPFDREYGYTF

V gene: TRBV2
clone size: .
J gene: TRBJ1-5
CDR3 length: 17
D gene: TRBD1
CDR3 DNA: TGTGCCAGCAGTGAAGCGCTTCCAGGGGGCGCATCTCAGCCCCAGCATTTT
CDR3 protein: CASSEALPGGASQPQHF

V gene: TRBV19
clone size: .
J gene: TRBJ1-1
CDR3 length: 13
D gene: .
CDR3 DNA: TGTGCCAGTAGTTATCGGGATCAGGCTGAAGCTTTCTTT
CDR3 protein: CASSYRDQAEAFF

V gene: TRBV7-9
clone size: few
J gene: TRBJ2-3
CDR3 length: 15
D gene: .
CDR3 DNA: TGTGCCAGCAGCTTAGGTAGCGAAAAAACAGATACGCAGTATTTT
CDR3 protein: CASSLGSEKTDTQYF

V gene: TRBV9
clone size: .
J gene: TRBJ2-3
CDR3 length: 14
D gene: .
CDR3 DNA: TGTGCCAGCAGCGTAGCCCCGGGCACAGATACGCAGTATTTT
CDR3 protein: CASSVAPGTDTQYF